The 9 T cell receptor beta chains presented below share a single source sample, sequenced in a study of blood T cell repertoires in COVID-19. The protocol was immunoSEQ multiplex PCR, while the TCRdb copy is restricted to in-frame clones and leaves out a portion. The table lists around 64,000 clones, under 95% of them singletons. The sample taken for sequencing was peripheral blood. All receptors come from a human donor in a cohort sampled during active COVID-19.

This clone turned up a few times. The rearrangement joins TRBV11-3 to TRBJ2-1; 11 nucleotides line up with TRBD2. Germline V gene lookup returns CDR1 SGHNT and CDR2 YENEEA. V gave up 2 bases and J gave up 6 bases; unmatched junction bases: 3. CDR3 length: 15 residues. CDR3 in DNA: TGTGCCAGCAGCTTAACTAGCGGGAGTTTCAATGAGCAGTTCTTC. Its protein is CASSLTSGSFNEQFF.

The J gene is TRBJ2-7, the V gene TRBV18; 14 bases agree with TRBD2. Germline trimming cut 3 bases from V and 7 bases from J; bases unmatched to any gene: 5. The CDR3 contains 15 residues. From germline, CDR1 is KGHSH and CDR2 LQKENI. Here the CDR3 reads CASSPGTSGSGEQYF. The CDR3 coding sequence is TGTGCCAGCTCACCCGGGACTAGCGGGAGCGGTGAGCAGTACTTC. Together with reference TRBV18 and TRBJ2-7, the CDR3 gives the full variable domain: NAGVMQNPRHLVRRRGQEARLRCSPMKGHSHVYWYRQLPEEGLKFMVYLQKENIIDESGMPKERFSAEFPKEGPSILRIQQVVRGDSAAYFCASSPGTSGSGEQYFGPGTRLTVT.

The J gene is TRBJ1-1, the V gene TRBV19; TRBD1 aligns across 12 bases. The CDR3 contains 17 residues. Trimming cost V 7 bases and J 3 bases; bases outside gene matches: 12. The germline V gene has CDR1 LNHDA and CDR2 SQIVND (reference sequence). In DNA, the CDR3 is TGTGCCAGTATCCCCCGGGGGACAGGGGGCAAGGACACTGAAGCTTTCTTT. Translating gives CASIPRGTGGKDTEAFF.

The chain uses TRBV24-1 and TRBJ2-1; 8 bases fit TRBD2. Germline CDR1 is KGHDR and CDR2 is SFDVKD. The CDR3 contains 13 residues. J was trimmed by 4 bases and V by 9 bases; bases with no gene match: 4. The CDR3 region is CATSSGGYNEQFF. The CDR3, as DNA: TGTGCCACCTCATCGGGAGGGTACAATGAGCAGTTCTTC.

V and J are TRBV5-4 and TRBJ2-7; weak D call: TRBD1 (5 bases). The CDR3 has 14 amino acids. Germline CDR1 is SGHNT and CDR2 is YYREEE (reference sequence). The germline V and J ends were trimmed by 4 bases and 6 bases, with 17 bases remaining between them. The CDR3 sequence: CASSVDSLRGEQYF. The CDR3, as DNA: TGTGCCAGCAGCGTTGACAGTCTCCGAGGCGAGCAGTACTTC. Supplemented by reference TRBV5-4 and TRBJ2-7, the full variable domain reads ETGVTQSPTHLIKTRGQQVTLRCSSQSGHNTVSWYQQALGQGPQFIFQYYREEENGRGNFPPRFSGLQFPNYSSELNVNALELDDSALYLCASSVDSLRGEQYFGPGTRLTVT.

This chain joins TRBV10-2 and TRBJ2-2; TRBD2 matches at 8 bases. The CDR3 consists of 14 residues. Per germline, CDR1 WSHSY and CDR2 SAAADI. The J segment lost 0 bases and the V segment lost 11 bases, leaving 5 bases of the junction unmatched. The CDR3 loop is CASTSGTNTGELFF. The DNA of the CDR3 is TGCGCCTCTACTAGCGGTACGAACACCGGGGAGCTGTTTTTT.

The chain combines TRBV7-9 with TRBJ2-2; 7 bases align to TRBD2. J gave up 6 bases and V 3 bases, and 10 bases lay outside the gene matches. This CDR3 region has 16 residues. Germline-derived CDR1 and CDR2 are SEHNR and FQNEAQ (reference sequence). CDR3 sequence (DNA): TGTGCCAGCAGCTTCAAGCGGGAAATAGTATCCGGGGAGCTGTTTTTT. As protein: CASSFKREIVSGELFF.

The rearrangement uses TRBV29-1 and TRBJ2-1, with 7 bases aligning to TRBD2. The CDR3 length is 14 residues. J gave up 0 bases and V 3 bases, and 2 bases lay outside the gene matches. Per the germline V gene, CDR1 is SQVTM and CDR2 is ANQGSEA. CDR3 DNA: TGCAGCGTTGACGGGGGGAGCTCCTACAATGAGCAGTTCTTC. Translating gives CSVDGGSSYNEQFF.

This chain connects TRBV6-5 to TRBJ1-6; TRBD1 might be the D (6 bases). The V end lost 6 bases, the J end lost 10 bases, and 13 bases lay between the germline ends. Germline CDR1 MNHEY, CDR2 SVGAGI. The CDR3 is made up of 13 amino acids. The CDR3 is CASSRGSESPLHF. The DNA for the CDR3 is TGTGCCAGCAGCAGGGGTTCAGAATCACCCCTCCACTTT.